One sample yielded the 9 T cell receptor beta chains listed below, sequenced in a study of tumor-infiltrating lymphocytes in glioblastoma multiforme. Multiple V-beta primers and a C-beta primer amplified TCRB from RNA. MiXCR was run by TCRdb on the multiplex PCR reads, yielding one entry per CDR3 protein. The sample includes 20,000 or so distinct CDR3 sequences, roughly 64% of them seen just once. The specimen sequenced was peripheral blood. The receptors here all came from a male donor with glioblastoma.

There are a few counts of this clonotype. This sequence may be a read error, since a much larger clone differs from it by one base. The chain couples TRBV6-1 to TRBJ2-4; 11 bases line up with TRBD1. Trimming cost V 6 bases and J 6 bases; bases outside gene matches: 10. This CDR3 spans 16 amino acids. Germline CDR1 and CDR2: MNHNS and SASEGT. The CDR3 is CASSSGTGGVANIQYF. CDR3 DNA sequence: TGTGCCAGCAGCTCCGGGACAGGGGGTGTTGCAAACATTCAGTACTTC.

A word on this clonotype: The conserved closing phenylalanine or tryptophan is absent in this CDR3, likely reflecting a read error. The rearrangement links TRBV11-2 to TRBJ1-1; no clear D gene. V was cut by 0 bases and J by 0 bases, with 17 bases left in between. The V gene's germline CDR1 is SGHAT and CDR2 FQNNGV. This CDR3 has 18 residues. For the CDR3, the DNA is TGTGCCAGCAGCTTAGATCATCCTGGGGTCGTTATGAACACTGAAGCTTTCTCT. Its protein product is CASSLDHPGVVMNTEAFS.

The chain joins TRBV5-6 to TRBJ1-5, with a weak D call TRBD1 (5 bases). Per germline, CDR1 SGHDT and CDR2 YYEEEE. The CDR3 totals 12 residues. Trimming removed 4 bases at V and 9 bases at J, with 11 bases between. CDR3 bases: TGTGCCAGCAGCCGCGGGGCTCGGCCCCAGCATTTT. Its protein is CASSRGARPQHF.

The chain joins TRBV6-1 to TRBJ1-2; D call uncertain. The germline V and J ends were trimmed by 3 bases and 5 bases, with 4 bases remaining between them. CDR3 length equals 11 residues. Looked up from germline, CDR1 is MNHNS and CDR2 is SASEGT. CDR3 sequence reads: CASSEEYGYTF. DNA of the CDR3: TGTGCCAGCAGTGAGGAGTATGGCTACACCTTC.

The rearrangement links TRBV19 to TRBJ2-1; D possibly corresponds to TRBD2 (5 bases). The CDR3 loop spans 11 amino acids. V lost 10 bases and J lost 6, with 10 bases in between. The germline gives CDR1 LNHDA, CDR2 SQIVND (reference sequence). CDR3 residues: CATRGGNEQFF. The CDR3 nucleotides are TGTGCCACCAGAGGAGGCAATGAGCAGTTCTTC. Variable domain in full (rest from reference TRBV19 and TRBJ2-1): DGGITQSPKYLFRKEGQNVTLSCEQNLNHDAMYWYRQDPGQGLRLIYYSQIVNDFQKGDIAEGYSVSREKKESFPLTVTSAQKNPTAFYLCATRGGNEQFFGPGTRLTVL.

With respect to this clonotype: The CDR3 ends on some other residue instead of the conserved phenylalanine or tryptophan, so this is likely a read error. The chain recombines TRBV11-2 with TRBJ1-1; weak D call: TRBD1 (5 bases). In germline, CDR1 is SGHAT, CDR2 FQNNGV. The CDR3 runs to 13 residues. The CDR3 here is CASGFHGALEAFL. CDR3 sequence (DNA): TGTGCCAGCGGCTTTCATGGGGCTCTCGAAGCTTTCCTT.

This clonotype was counted a few times. The CDR3 spells CASSSRRSRGYEQYV. Here the CDR3 DNA reads TGTGCCAGCAGCTCTAGACGGAGTCGAGGGTACGAGCAGTACGTC. This chain uses TRBV7-9 with TRBJ2-7, with D possibly being TRBD2 (5 bases). This CDR3 contains 15 residues. Trimming took 4 bases from V and 4 from J, leaving 17 bases between them. Germline values: CDR1 SEHNR, CDR2 FQNEAQ (reference sequence).

This sequence joins TRBV11-2 and TRBJ2-1, with TRBD2 matching over 8 bases. V trimming: 5 bases; J trimming: 1 base; junction bases outside the gene matches: 1. CDR1 and CDR2 from the germline V gene are SGHAT and FQNNGV. The CDR3 contains 14 residues. The CDR3 loop reads CASSRGGSYNEQFF. CDR3 bases: TGTGCCAGCAGCCGGGGGGGTTCCTACAATGAGCAGTTCTTC. Full variable domain (remainder filled in from reference TRBV11-2 and TRBJ2-1): EAGVAQSPRYKIIEKRQSVAFWCNPISGHATLYWYQQILGQGPKLLIQFQNNGVVDDSQLPKDRFSAERLKGVDSTLKIQPAKLEDSAVYLCASSRGGSYNEQFFGPGTRLTVL.

This clonotype was picked up one time. The junction does not match germline at one end; this may be a read error. The genes are TRBV11-2 and TRBJ1-6; D is possibly TRBD1 (6 bases). Germline lookup yields CDR1 SGHAT and CDR2 FQNNGV. This CDR3 is built from 15 residues. This chain's CDR3 is CAGSSLPRGDSPLHF. The DNA of the CDR3 is TGTGCCGGCAGCTCCCTGCCCAGGGGTGATTCACCCCTCCACTTC.